This record covers a single T cell receptor beta chain. These data belong to a study of blood T cell repertoires in COVID-19. Here immunoSEQ multiplex PCR was the method, and the copy in TCRdb shows in-frame clones only, minus some. The profile covers some 210,000 clones, with around 86% appearing a single time and 5.5% to 8% taken by the ten largest. The CDR3 covers 17 residues. The ends lost 3 bases at V and 1 base at J; junction bases unmatched: 9. The germline V gene encodes CDR1 SGHRS and CDR2 YFSETQ. This TCR derives from a man aged 60 to 75 who had recovered from COVID-19. The sequenced material came from peripheral blood. The chain joins TRBV5-1 to TRBJ2-5; 10 nucleotides match TRBD1. The CDR3 here is CASSWKDRGRGQETQYF. CDR3 bases: TGCGCCAGCAGCTGGAAAGACAGGGGGCGAGGCCAAGAGACCCAGTACTTC.